The 9 T cell receptor beta chains in this list originate from one sample, sequenced in a study of blood T cells in healthy people across ages. A sample-barcoded 5' primer and a J-beta primer mix were used in a second PCR of roughly 6 to 11 cycles. TCRdb processed the 5' RACE reads anew with MiXCR; each CDR3 protein has one entry. Of 1.5 million to 2 million distinct CDR3 sequences in the sample, less than 50% were seen once. The sequenced sample was blood. The receptors were sampled from a woman aged 40 to 50 in good health.

The CDR3 coding sequence is TGTGCCACCAGTGATTTTCCCGGGAATGGCTACACCTTC. This translates into CATSDFPGNGYTF. This chain links TRBV24-1 with TRBJ1-2; D is uncertain. Deletions cut 1 base from V and 6 bases from J, with 8 bases between. Germline CDR1 reads KGHDR; CDR2 reads SFDVKD. This CDR3 has 13 amino acids.

The V and J genes are TRBV12-3 or TRBV12-4 and TRBJ1-6; D unclear. The CDR3 has 13 residues. The V end was cut by 3 bases, the J end by 14 bases, with 14 bases between. The CDR3 DNA reads as TGTGCCAGCAGTTTCGGGCCGCAAAGGACCCTCCACTTT. This codes for CASSFGPQRTLHF.

The genes are TRBV18 and TRBJ2-3; tentative D call: TRBD1 (5 bases). V lost 3 bases, J lost 2 bases, and 9 bases lay in between. CDR1 and CDR2 from the germline V gene are KGHSH and LQKENI. The CDR3 covers 14 residues. CDR3 in DNA: TGTGCCAGCTCACCCCAGACAGACACAGATACGCAGTATTTT. Translated: CASSPQTDTDTQYF.

This clonotype was recorded a few times. The rearrangement links TRBV29-1 to TRBJ2-3, with 14 positions matching TRBD2. The V gene end was trimmed by 7 bases and the J gene end by 10 bases; junction bases not matched to a gene: 13. The CDR3 is made up of 15 amino acids. The V gene's germline CDR1 is SQVTM and CDR2 ANQGSEA. The CDR3 here is CSGQRLAGGVPAQYF. CDR3 coding DNA: TGCAGCGGACAGCGACTAGCGGGGGGGGTCCCCGCGCAGTATTTT.

This clonotype was recorded a few times. V usage is TRBV11-2 and J usage is TRBJ2-1; D uncertain. With 3 bases removed from V and 5 bases from J, the gap between germline ends came to 11 bases. Germline V gives CDR1 SGHAT, CDR2 FQNNGV. The CDR3 is made up of 14 amino acids. CDR3 loop: CASSLGMRHNEQFF. The DNA of the CDR3 is TGTGCCAGCAGCTTGGGCATGCGTCACAATGAGCAGTTCTTC.

The chain employs TRBV10-3 and TRBJ2-2, with 12 bases matching TRBD2. Unmatched junction bases numbered 6, after V lost 6 bases and J lost 10 bases. CDR1 and CDR2 from the germline V gene are ENHRY and SYGVKD. This CDR3 comprises 14 residues. CDR3 in amino acids: CAIRGTSGPSELFF. In nucleotides, the CDR3 is TGTGCCATCAGGGGGACTAGCGGGCCCTCGGAGCTGTTTTTT.

This chain connects TRBV10-3 to TRBJ1-5; D is possibly TRBD1 (6 bases). Trimming removed 6 bases at V and 3 bases at J, with 9 bases between. Germline CDR1 and CDR2: ENHRY and SYGVKD. The CDR3 covers 13 residues. CDR3 DNA: TGTGCCATCAGCCAGGGGACCAATCAGCCCCAGCATTTT. It specifies CAISQGTNQPQHF.

The chain couples TRBV3-1 to TRBJ2-1; maybe TRBD2 (6 bases). CDR3 length equals 15 residues. The germline V and J ends were trimmed by 3 bases and 9 bases, with 18 bases remaining between them. CDR1 is LGHDT and CDR2 is YNNKEL in the germline V gene (reference sequence). CDR3 loop: CASSHRDRGRGEQFF. The CDR3 DNA reads TGTGCCAGCAGCCACCGGGACCGCGGGCGGGGTGAGCAGTTCTTC.

Only a few counts were recorded for this clonotype. The V gene is TRBV11-2, the J gene TRBJ2-3, with unresolved D. Trimming removed 7 bases at V and 0 bases at J, with 14 bases between. The length of the CDR3 is 15 residues. In germline, CDR1 is SGHAT, CDR2 FQNNGV. Here the CDR3 DNA reads TGTGCCAGCACACTCCGGCCCTCCAGCACAGATACGCAGTATTTT. Translated: CASTLRPSSTDTQYF.